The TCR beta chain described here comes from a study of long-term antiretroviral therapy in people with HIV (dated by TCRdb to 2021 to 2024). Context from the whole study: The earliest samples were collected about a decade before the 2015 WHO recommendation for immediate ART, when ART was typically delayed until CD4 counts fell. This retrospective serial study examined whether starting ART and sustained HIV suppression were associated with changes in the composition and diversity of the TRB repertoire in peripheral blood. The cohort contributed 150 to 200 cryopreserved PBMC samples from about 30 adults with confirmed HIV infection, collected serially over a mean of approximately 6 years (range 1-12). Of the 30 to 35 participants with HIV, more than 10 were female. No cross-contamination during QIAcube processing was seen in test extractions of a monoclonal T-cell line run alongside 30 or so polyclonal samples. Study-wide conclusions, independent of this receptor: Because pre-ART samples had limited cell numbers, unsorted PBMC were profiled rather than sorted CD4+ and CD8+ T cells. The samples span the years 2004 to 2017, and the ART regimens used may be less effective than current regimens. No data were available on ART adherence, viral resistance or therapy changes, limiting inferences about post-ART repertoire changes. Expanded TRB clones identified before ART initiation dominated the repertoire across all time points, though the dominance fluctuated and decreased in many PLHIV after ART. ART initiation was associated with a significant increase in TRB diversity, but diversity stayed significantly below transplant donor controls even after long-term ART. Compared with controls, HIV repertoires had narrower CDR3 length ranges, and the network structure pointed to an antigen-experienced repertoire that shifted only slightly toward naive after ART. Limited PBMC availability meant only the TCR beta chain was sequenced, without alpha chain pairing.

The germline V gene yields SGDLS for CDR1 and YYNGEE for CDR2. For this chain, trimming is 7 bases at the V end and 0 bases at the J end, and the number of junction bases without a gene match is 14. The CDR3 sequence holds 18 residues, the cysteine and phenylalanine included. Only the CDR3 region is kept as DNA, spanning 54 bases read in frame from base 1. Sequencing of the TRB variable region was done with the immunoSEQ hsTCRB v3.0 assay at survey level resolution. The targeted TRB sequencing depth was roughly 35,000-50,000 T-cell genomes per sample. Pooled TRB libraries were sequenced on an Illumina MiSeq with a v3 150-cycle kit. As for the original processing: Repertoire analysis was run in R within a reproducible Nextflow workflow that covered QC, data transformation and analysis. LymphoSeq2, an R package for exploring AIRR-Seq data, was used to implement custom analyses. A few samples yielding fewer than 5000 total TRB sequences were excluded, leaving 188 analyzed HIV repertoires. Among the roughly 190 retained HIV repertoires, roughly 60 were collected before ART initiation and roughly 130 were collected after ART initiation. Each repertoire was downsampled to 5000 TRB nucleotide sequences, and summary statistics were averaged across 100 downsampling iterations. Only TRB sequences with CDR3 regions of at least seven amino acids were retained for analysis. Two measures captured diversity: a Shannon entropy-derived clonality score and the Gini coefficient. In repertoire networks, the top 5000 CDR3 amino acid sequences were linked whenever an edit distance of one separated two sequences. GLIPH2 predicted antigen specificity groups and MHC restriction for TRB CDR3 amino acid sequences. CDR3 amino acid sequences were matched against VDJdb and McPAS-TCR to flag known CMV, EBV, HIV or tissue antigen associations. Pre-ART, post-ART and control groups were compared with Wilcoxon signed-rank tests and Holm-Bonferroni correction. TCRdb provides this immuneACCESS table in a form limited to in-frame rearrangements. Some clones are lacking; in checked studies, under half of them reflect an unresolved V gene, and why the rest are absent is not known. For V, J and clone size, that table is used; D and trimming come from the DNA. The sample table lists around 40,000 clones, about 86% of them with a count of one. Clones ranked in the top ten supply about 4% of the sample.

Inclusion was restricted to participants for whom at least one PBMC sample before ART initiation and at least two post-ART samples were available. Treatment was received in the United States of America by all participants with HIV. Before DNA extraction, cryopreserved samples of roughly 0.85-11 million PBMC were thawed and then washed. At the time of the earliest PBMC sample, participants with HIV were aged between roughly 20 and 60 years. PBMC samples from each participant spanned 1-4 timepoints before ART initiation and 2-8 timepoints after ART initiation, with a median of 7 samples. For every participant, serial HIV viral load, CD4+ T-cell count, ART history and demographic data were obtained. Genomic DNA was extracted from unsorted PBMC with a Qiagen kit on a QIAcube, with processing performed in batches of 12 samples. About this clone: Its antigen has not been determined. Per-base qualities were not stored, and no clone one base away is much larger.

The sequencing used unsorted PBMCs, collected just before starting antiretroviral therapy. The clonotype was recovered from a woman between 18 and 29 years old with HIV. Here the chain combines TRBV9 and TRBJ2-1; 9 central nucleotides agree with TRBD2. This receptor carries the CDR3 CASGVGLAGISSYNEQFF. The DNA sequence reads TGTGCCAGCGGTGTGGGACTAGCAGGTATCAGCTCCTACAATGAGCAGTTCTTC.